One sample yielded the 8 T cell receptor beta chains listed below, sequenced in a study of CD8 T cells in ankylosing spondylitis listed by TCRdb under 2017. To prepare the library, 5' RACE was applied. The sample was run on an Illumina HiSeq 2500. The public reads were reanalyzed by TCRdb: fastp trimming at Q25, MiXCR alignment, in-frame beta chains only. Every CDR3 protein is listed once, alongside the most common genes and DNA of its rows. Counted in this sample were 150,000 to 200,000 distinct CDR3 sequences; around 19% of them appeared once. The ten largest account for about 8.3% of the sample. The material sequenced was blood, either unsorted or a sorted T cell fraction (not recorded which). The receptors come from a male donor with ankylosing spondylitis or in good health (not recorded which).

This clonotype was seen ten or more times. The V call is TRBV5-1, the J call TRBJ2-1; D might be TRBD2 (6 bases). The CDR3 is made up of 17 amino acids. V lost 4 bases and J lost 0, with 17 bases in between. Per germline, CDR1 SGHRS and CDR2 YFSETQ. The CDR3 is CASSRRGLAVSYNEQFF. CDR3 nucleotides: TGCGCCAGCAGCCGCCGGGGCTTAGCGGTCTCCTACAATGAGCAGTTCTTC.

The chain links TRBV20-1 to TRBJ1-5; tentative D call: TRBD1 (5 bases). Trimming cost V 4 bases and J 1 base, with 11 bases left between them. The germline gives CDR1 DFQATT, CDR2 SNEGSKA (reference sequence). The CDR3 has 14 amino acids. The CDR3 loop is CSATPGLSNQPQHF. The CDR3 DNA is TGCAGTGCTACCCCGGGACTGAGCAATCAGCCCCAGCATTTT.

In its sample, this clonotype was seen many times. The chain recombines TRBV3-1 with TRBJ1-1; TRBD1 aligns across 8 bases. J was trimmed by 1 base and V by 5 bases; bases with no gene match: 3. Germline V gene data show CDR1 as LGHDT and CDR2 as YNNKEL (reference sequence). This CDR3 has 14 amino acids. The CDR3 sequence: CASSFGQGNTEAFF. The CDR3 nucleotides read TGTGCCAGCAGCTTTGGACAGGGGAACACTGAAGCTTTCTTT.

This clonotype was seen more than once but under ten times. The J gene is TRBJ1-5, the V gene TRBV12-3 or TRBV12-4; possible D gene TRBD1, 5 bases. The CDR3 is made up of 15 amino acids. Trimming left V 4 bases short and J 4 bases short, with 14 bases between. The CDR3 is CASSSETQGNQPQHF. The CDR3 nucleotides read TGTGCCAGCAGTTCCGAGACTCAGGGAAATCAGCCCCAGCATTTT.

This clonotype was counted many times. The V and J genes are TRBV5-1 and TRBJ2-7, with 11 bases identical to TRBD2. With V trimmed by 2 bases and J by 4 bases, 2 bases remained unmatched. Germline V gene lookup returns CDR1 SGHRS and CDR2 YFSETQ. The CDR3 spans 14 residues. The CDR3 DNA reads as TGCGCCAGCAGCTTCACTAGCGGGAGTTACGAGCAGTACTTC. This translates into CASSFTSGSYEQYF. Supplemented by reference TRBV5-1 and TRBJ2-7, the full variable domain reads KAGVTQTPRYLIKTRGQQVTLSCSPISGHRSVSWYQQTPGQGLQFLFEYFSETQRNKGNFPGRFSGRQFSNSRSEMNVSTLELGDSALYLCASSFTSGSYEQYFGPGTRLTVT.

The chain employs TRBV20-1 and TRBJ2-3, with D perhaps matching TRBD2 (6 bases). V dropped 2 bases and J dropped 2 bases, with 17 bases sitting between them. Germline V gives CDR1 DFQATT, CDR2 SNEGSKA (reference sequence). The CDR3 spans 16 residues. CDR3 residues: CSARSSLAQNTDTQYF. The CDR3 DNA reads as TGCAGTGCTAGATCATCCCTAGCGCAGAACACAGATACGCAGTATTTT.

This clonotype occurred many times. The chain has TRBV28 and TRBJ2-3; 13 bases are a match to TRBD2. V shed 2 bases, J shed 0 bases, and the junction held 8 bases outside the gene matches. The germline V gene encodes CDR1 MDHEN and CDR2 SYDVKM. The CDR3 loop spans 19 amino acids. CDR3 amino acids: CASSLPGLAGQASTDTQYF. The CDR3 nucleotides are TGTGCCAGCAGTTTACCGGGACTAGCGGGGCAAGCTAGCACAGATACGCAGTATTTT.

This clonotype was recorded at least ten times. The genes are TRBV20-1 and TRBJ1-6; D unresolved. Germline lookup yields CDR1 DFQATT and CDR2 SNEGSKA (reference sequence). The V and J ends lost 2 bases and 10 bases respectively, with 21 bases between them. This CDR3 spans 16 amino acids. CDR3: CSARNLIEGSESPLHF. Written as DNA, the CDR3 is TGCAGTGCTAGAAACCTGATAGAGGGTTCGGAATCACCCCTCCACTTT.